One T cell receptor (beta chain) is described in this entry. No antigen is known for it. The CDR3 length is 18 residues. V was pared by 0 bases and J by 0 bases, with 15 bases between. Germline-derived CDR1 and CDR2 are LGHNA and YSLEER. This sample is part of a study of T cell responses to AZD1222 COVID-19 vaccine. Sequencing was performed with immunoSEQ multiplex PCR; in TCRdb, only in-frame clones are kept and a portion is missing. The profile shows some 250,000 clones, around 93% of them singletons. Findings of the study overall: The study found vaccine-associated CD4 TCRs spanning spike, dominant at 160-218 and 743-854. Donors skewed white British and female; clonal diversity was possibly underestimated.

Sequencing used peripheral blood, obtained 28 days after the second AZD1222 dose. The source of this sequence is an adult who received the AZD1222 COVID-19 vaccine. This rearrangement joins TRBV4-3 to TRBJ2-4; D call uncertain. The CDR3 is CASSQESPKALAKNIQYF. CDR3 DNA sequence: TGCGCCAGCAGCCAAGAATCCCCCAAAGCGCTAGCCAAAAACATTCAGTACTTC.